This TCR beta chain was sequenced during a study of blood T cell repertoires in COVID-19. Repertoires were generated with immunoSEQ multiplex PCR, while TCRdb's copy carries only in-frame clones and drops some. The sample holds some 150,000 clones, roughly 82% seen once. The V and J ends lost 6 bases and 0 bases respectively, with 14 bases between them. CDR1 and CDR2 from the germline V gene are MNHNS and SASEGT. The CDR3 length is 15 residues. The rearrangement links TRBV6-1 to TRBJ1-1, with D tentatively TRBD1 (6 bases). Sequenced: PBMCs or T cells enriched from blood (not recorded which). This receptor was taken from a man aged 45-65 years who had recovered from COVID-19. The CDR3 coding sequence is TGTGCCAGCAGCCGAGAGGGGGTTATGAACACTGAAGCTTTCTTT. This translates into CASSREGVMNTEAFF.